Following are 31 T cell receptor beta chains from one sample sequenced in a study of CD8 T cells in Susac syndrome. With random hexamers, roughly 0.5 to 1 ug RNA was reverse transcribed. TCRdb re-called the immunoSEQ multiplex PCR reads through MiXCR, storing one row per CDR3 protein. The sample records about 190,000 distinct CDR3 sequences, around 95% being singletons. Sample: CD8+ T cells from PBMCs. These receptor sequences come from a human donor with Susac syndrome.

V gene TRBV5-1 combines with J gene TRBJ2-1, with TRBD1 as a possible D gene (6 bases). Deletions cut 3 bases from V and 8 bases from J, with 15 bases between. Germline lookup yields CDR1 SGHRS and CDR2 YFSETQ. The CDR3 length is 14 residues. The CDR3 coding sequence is TGCGCCAGCAGCTCCCGGACAGCTGGGGATGAGCAGTTCTTC. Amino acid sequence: CASSSRTAGDEQFF.

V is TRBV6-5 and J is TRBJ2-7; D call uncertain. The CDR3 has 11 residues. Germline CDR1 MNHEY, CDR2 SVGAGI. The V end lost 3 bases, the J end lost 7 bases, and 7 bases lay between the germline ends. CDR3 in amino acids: CASSYNREQYF. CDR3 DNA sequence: TGTGCCAGCAGTTATAACCGGGAGCAGTACTTC.

The CDR3 reads CASSPPANTEAFF. As DNA, the CDR3 is TGCGCCAGCAGCCCCCCGGCGAACACTGAAGCTTTCTTT. The V call is TRBV5-1, the J call TRBJ1-1; D unclear. The germline V gene encodes CDR1 SGHRS and CDR2 YFSETQ. This CDR3 comprises 13 residues. Trimming stripped 4 bases from V and 1 base from J, with 8 bases between.

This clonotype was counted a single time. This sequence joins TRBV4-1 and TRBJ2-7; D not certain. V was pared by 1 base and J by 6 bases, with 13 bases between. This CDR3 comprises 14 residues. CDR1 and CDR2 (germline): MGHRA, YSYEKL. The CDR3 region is CASSQVPGPGEQYF. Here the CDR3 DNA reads TGCGCCAGCAGCCAAGTCCCCGGGCCCGGCGAGCAGTACTTC.

CDR3 loop: CASSEYGSSYNSPLHF. The CDR3 coding sequence is TGTGCCAGCAGTGAATACGGGAGCTCCTATAATTCACCCCTCCACTTT. This chain uses TRBV25-1 with TRBJ1-6; no firm D call. Per germline, CDR1 MGHDK and CDR2 SYGVNS. The CDR3 is 16 amino acids. Trimming pared 0 bases from V and 0 bases from J, leaving 6 bases between.

CDR3: CASSQLGTSGEQYF. The CDR3 bases are TGTGCCAGCAGCCAACTCGGGACTAGCGGGGAGCAGTACTTC. V and J are TRBV3-1 and TRBJ2-7, with TRBD2 matching 12 bases. V was clipped by 2 bases and J by 7 bases; unmatched bases: 3. This CDR3 has 14 residues. Germline V gene data show CDR1 as LGHDT and CDR2 as YNNKEL (reference sequence).

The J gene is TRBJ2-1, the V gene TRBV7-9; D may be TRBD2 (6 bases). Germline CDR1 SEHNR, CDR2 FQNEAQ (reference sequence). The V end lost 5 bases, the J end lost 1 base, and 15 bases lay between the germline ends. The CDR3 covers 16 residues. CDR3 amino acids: CASSPSGLQSYNEQFF. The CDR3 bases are TGTGCCAGCAGCCCATCCGGACTACAGTCCTACAATGAGCAGTTCTTC.

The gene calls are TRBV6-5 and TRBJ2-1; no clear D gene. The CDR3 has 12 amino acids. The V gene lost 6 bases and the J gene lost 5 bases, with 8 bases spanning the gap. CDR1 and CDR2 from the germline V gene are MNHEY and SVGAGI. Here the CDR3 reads CASRSENNEQFF. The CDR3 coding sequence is TGTGCCAGCAGATCGGAGAACAATGAGCAGTTCTTC.

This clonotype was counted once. The CDR3 reads CASSLSRVGEQFF. For the CDR3, the DNA is TGTGCCAGCAGTTTATCCCGCGTAGGGGAGCAGTTCTTC. V and J are TRBV28 and TRBJ2-1, with unresolved D. V was shortened by 1 base and J by 10 bases, with 11 bases between the two germline ends. The V gene's germline CDR1 is MDHEN and CDR2 SYDVKM. The CDR3 length is 13 residues.

Written as DNA, the CDR3 is TGTGCCAGTAGTCTCCTCTCTAGCGGGAGTTATCATGAGCAGTTCTTC. Its protein product is CASSLLSSGSYHEQFF. The chain is built from TRBV19 and TRBJ2-1, with 10 bases lining up with TRBD2. This CDR3 contains 16 residues. Germline values: CDR1 LNHDA, CDR2 SQIVND (reference sequence). The J segment lost 8 bases and the V segment lost 5 bases, leaving 12 bases of the junction unmatched. The entire variable domain, with the rest obtained from reference TRBV19 and TRBJ2-1, is as follows: DGGITQSPKYLFRKEGQNVTLSCEQNLNHDAMYWYRQDPGQGLRLIYYSQIVNDFQKGDIAEGYSVSREKKESFPLTVTSAQKNPTAFYLCASSLLSSGSYHEQFFGPGTRLTVL.

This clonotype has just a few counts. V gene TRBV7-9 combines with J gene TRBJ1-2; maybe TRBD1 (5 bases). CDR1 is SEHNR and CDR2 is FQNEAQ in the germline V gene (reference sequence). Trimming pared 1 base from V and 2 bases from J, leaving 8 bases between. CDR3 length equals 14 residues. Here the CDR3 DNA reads TGTGCCAGCAGCTTAGGACAGACCAACTATGGCTACACCTTC. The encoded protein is CASSLGQTNYGYTF.

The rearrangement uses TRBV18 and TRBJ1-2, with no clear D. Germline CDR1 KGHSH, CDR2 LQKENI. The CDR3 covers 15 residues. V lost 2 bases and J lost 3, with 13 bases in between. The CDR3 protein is CASSPYREVDYGYTF. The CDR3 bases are TGTGCCAGCTCACCATATAGGGAGGTCGACTATGGCTACACCTTC.

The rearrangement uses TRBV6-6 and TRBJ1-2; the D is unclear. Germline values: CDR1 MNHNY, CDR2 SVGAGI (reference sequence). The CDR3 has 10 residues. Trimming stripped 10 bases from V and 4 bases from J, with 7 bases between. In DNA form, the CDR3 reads TGTGCCATCTCTGGCTATGGCTACACCTTC. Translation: CAISGYGYTF.

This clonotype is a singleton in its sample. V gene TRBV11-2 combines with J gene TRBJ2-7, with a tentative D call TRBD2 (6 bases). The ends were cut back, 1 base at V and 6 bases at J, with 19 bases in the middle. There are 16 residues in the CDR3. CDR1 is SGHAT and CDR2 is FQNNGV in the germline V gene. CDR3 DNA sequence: TGTGCCAGCAGCTTAGTTGGCGGGACGATAAGTCTCGAGCAGTACTTC. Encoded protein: CASSLVGGTISLEQYF.

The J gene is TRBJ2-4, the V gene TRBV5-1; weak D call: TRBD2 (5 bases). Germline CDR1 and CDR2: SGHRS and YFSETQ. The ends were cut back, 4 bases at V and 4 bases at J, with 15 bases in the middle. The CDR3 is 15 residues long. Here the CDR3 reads CASSPDSLGKNIQYF. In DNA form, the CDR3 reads TGCGCCAGCAGCCCAGACTCACTAGGGAAAAACATTCAGTACTTC.

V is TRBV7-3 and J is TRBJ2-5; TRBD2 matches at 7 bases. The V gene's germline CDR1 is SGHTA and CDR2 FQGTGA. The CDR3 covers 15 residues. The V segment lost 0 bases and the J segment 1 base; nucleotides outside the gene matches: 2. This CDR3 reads CASSLTSGPQETQYF. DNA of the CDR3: TGTGCCAGCAGCTTAACTAGCGGGCCCCAAGAGACCCAGTACTTC.

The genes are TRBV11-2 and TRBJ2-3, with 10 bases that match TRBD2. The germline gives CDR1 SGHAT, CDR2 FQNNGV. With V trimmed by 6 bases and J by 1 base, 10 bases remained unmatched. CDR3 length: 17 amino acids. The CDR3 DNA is TGTGCCAGCAGGCTTCTCTTCAGCGGGGGGGGCACAGATACGCAGTATTTT. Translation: CASRLLFSGGGTDTQYF.

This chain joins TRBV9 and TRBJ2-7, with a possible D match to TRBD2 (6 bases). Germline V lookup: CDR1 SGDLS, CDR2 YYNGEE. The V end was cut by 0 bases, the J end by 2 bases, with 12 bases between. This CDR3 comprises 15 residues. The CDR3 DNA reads TGTGCCAGCAGCGTAGCTCCTAGCGACACCTACGAGCAGTACTTC. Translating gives CASSVAPSDTYEQYF.

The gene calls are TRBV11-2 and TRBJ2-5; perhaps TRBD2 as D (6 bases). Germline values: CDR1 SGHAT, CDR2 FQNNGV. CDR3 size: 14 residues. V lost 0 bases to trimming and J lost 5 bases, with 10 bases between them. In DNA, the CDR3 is TGTGCCAGCAGCTTAGATGGGGGGTCTGAGACCCAGTACTTC. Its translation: CASSLDGGSETQYF.

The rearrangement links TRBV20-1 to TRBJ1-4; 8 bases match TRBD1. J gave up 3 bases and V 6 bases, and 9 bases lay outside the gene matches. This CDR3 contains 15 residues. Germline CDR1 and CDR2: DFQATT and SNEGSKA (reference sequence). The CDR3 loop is CSAPDREIANEKLFF. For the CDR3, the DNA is TGCAGTGCCCCGGACAGGGAGATAGCTAATGAAAAACTGTTTTTT.

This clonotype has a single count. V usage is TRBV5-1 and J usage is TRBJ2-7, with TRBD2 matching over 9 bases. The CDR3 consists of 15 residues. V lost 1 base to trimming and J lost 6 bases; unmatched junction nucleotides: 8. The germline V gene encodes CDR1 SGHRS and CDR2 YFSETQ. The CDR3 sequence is CASSLFALAGREQYF. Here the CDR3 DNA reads TGCGCCAGCAGCTTGTTTGCACTAGCGGGTCGCGAGCAGTACTTC.

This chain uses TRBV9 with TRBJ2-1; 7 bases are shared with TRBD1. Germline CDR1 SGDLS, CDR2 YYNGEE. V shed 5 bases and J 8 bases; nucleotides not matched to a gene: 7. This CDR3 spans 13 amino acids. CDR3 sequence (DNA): TGTGCCAGCAGGGGCCCAACAGGGGATGAGCAGTTCTTC. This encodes CASRGPTGDEQFF.

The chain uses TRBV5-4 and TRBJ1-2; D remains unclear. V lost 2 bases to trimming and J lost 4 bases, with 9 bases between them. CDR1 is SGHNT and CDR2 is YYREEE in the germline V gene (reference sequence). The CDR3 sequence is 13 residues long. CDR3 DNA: TGTGCCAGCAGCTTAGCCGGACCCTATGGCTACACCTTC. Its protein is CASSLAGPYGYTF.

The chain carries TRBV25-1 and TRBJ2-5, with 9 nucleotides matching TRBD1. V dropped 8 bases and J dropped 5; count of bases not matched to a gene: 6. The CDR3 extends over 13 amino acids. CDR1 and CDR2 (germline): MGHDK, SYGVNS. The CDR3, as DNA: TGTGCCAGCCGGGGGACAGGGTTGGAGACCCAGTACTTC. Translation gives CASRGTGLETQYF.

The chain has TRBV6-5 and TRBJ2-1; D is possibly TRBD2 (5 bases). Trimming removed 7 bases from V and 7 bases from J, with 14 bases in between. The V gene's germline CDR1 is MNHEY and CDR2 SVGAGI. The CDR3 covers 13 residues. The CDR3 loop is CASIALDRNEQFF. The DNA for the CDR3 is TGTGCCAGCATCGCACTAGATAGAAATGAGCAGTTCTTC.

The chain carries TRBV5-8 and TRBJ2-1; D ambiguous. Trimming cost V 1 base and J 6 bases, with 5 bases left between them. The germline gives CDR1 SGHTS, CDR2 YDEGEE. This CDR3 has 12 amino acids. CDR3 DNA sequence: TGTGCCAGCAGCTTGAACACCAATGAGCAGTTCTTC. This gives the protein CASSLNTNEQFF.

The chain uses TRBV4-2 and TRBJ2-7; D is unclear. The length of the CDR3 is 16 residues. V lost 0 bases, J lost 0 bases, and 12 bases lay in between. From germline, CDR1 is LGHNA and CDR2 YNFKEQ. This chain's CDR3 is CASSQEGPPSSYEQYF. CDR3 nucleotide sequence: TGTGCCAGCAGCCAAGAAGGTCCACCGAGCTCCTACGAGCAGTACTTC.

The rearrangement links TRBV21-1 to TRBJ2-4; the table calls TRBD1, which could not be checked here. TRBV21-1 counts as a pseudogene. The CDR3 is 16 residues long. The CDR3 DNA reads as TGTGCCAGCAGCAAAAAGGGGAGCGCCGCCAAAAACATTCAGTACTTC. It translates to CASSKKGSAAKNIQYF.

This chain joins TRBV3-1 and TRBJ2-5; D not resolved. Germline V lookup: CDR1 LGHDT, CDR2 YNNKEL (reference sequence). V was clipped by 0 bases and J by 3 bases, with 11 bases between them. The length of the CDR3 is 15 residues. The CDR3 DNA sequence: TGTGCCAGCAGCCAAGATGTCGGTAGTAAAGAGACCCAGTACTTC. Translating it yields CASSQDVGSKETQYF.

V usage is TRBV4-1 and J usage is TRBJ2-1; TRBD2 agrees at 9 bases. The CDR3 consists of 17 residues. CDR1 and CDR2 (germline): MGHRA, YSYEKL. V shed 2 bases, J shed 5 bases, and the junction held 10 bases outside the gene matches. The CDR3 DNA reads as TGCGCCAGCAGCCAATTCGGCGGGGGGGGCGGTCACAATGAGCAGTTCTTC. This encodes CASSQFGGGGGHNEQFF.

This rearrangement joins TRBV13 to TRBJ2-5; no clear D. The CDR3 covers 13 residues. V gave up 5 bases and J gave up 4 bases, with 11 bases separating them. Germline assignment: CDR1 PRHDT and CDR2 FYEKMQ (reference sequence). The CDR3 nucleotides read TGTGCCAGCAGCAAGGTGGGATTAGAGACCCAGTACTTC. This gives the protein CASSKVGLETQYF.